Presented here are 7 T cell receptor beta chains from one specimen sequenced in a study of blood T cell repertoires in COVID-19. Profiling relied on immunoSEQ multiplex PCR, and the TCRdb table lists in-frame clones only, not all of them. This table has approximately 170,000 clones, 70% to 90% appearing once. Material for sequencing was peripheral blood. The source is a man between 50 and 59 years old with active or convalescent COVID-19.

V and J are TRBV11-2 and TRBJ1-5; TRBD1 agrees at 9 bases. Per the germline V gene, CDR1 is SGHAT and CDR2 is FQNNGV. Trimming took 5 bases from V and 0 from J; bases not matched to a gene: 2. The CDR3 is 15 amino acids. For the CDR3, the DNA is TGTGCCAGCAGCGGGACAGGGAATAGCAATCAGCCCCAGCATTTT. This encodes CASSGTGNSNQPQHF.

The V and J genes are TRBV28 and TRBJ1-1, with no clear D. The CDR3 spans 12 residues. The ends were cut back, 1 base at V and 5 bases at J, with 5 bases in the middle. Germline CDR1 is MDHEN and CDR2 is SYDVKM. CDR3 sequence reads: CASSLFRTEAFF. The CDR3 bases are TGTGCCAGCAGTTTATTTCGGACTGAAGCTTTCTTT.

This chain links TRBV2 with TRBJ1-5, with D unresolved. Germline CDR1 and CDR2: SNHLY and FYNNEI. The CDR3 extends over 14 amino acids. Trimming took 2 bases from V and 6 from J, leaving 11 bases between them. In nucleotides, the CDR3 is TGTGCCAGCAGTGAACAATTAGTAACTCAGCCCCAGCATTTT. Translating gives CASSEQLVTQPQHF.

The rearrangement uses TRBV2 and TRBJ2-7; 14 bases match TRBD2. Germline lookup yields CDR1 SNHLY and CDR2 FYNNEI. V lost 6 bases, J lost 7 bases, and 5 bases stayed unmatched. The CDR3 has 14 amino acids. As DNA, the CDR3 is TGTGCCAGCAGAGGGACTAGCGGGAGAGAAGAGCAGTACTTC. Amino acid sequence: CASRGTSGREEQYF. Using reference TRBV2 and TRBJ2-7 for the parts outside the CDR3, the full variable domain is EPEVTQTPSHQVTQMGQEVILRCVPISNHLYFYWYRQILGQKVEFLVSFYNNEISEKSEIFDDQFSVERPDGSNFTLKIRSTKLEDSAMYFCASRGTSGREEQYFGPGTRLTVT.

The V gene is TRBV24-1, the J gene TRBJ2-1; 11 nucleotides match TRBD2. The CDR3 covers 15 residues. From germline, CDR1 is KGHDR and CDR2 SFDVKD. J lost 9 bases, V lost 3 bases, and 6 bases had no gene match. The CDR3 DNA reads as TGTGCCACCAGTGATATTAGCGGGAGGGCTGCTGAGCAGTTCTTC. The encoded protein is CATSDISGRAAEQFF.

This clone appeared once. The V gene is TRBV2, the J gene TRBJ1-5; D is ambiguous. Deletions cut 2 bases from V and 9 bases from J, with 14 bases between. The CDR3 covers 14 residues. In germline, CDR1 is SNHLY, CDR2 FYNNEI. The CDR3: CASSEFRGYVPQHF. DNA of the CDR3: TGTGCCAGCAGTGAATTCAGAGGTTACGTGCCCCAGCATTTT. The entire variable domain, with the rest obtained from reference TRBV2 and TRBJ1-5, is as follows: EPEVTQTPSHQVTQMGQEVILRCVPISNHLYFYWYRQILGQKVEFLVSFYNNEISEKSEIFDDQFSVERPDGSNFTLKIRSTKLEDSAMYFCASSEFRGYVPQHFGDGTRLSIL.

The chain joins TRBV3-1 (or the pseudogene TRBV3-2) to TRBJ2-3; the D gene is possibly TRBD2 (5 bases). This CDR3 has 14 amino acids. Trimming removed 2 bases at V and 4 bases at J, with 10 bases between. CDR1 is LGHDT and CDR2 is YNNKEL in the germline V gene (reference sequence). Here the CDR3 DNA reads TGTGCCAGCAGCCAATTCGAGGGTCCAGATACGCAGTATTTT. Its protein is CASSQFEGPDTQYF.